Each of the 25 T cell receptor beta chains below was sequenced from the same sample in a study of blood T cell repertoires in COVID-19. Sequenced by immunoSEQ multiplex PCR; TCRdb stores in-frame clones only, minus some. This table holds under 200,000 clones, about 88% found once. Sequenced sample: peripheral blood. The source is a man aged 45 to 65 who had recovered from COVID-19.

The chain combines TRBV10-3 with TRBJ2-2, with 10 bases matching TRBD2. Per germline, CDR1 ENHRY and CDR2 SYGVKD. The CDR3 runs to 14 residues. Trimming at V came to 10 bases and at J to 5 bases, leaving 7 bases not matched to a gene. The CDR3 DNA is TGTGCCACCCTTAGCGGGGGGAGGACCGGGGAGCTGTTTTTT. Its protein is CATLSGGRTGELFF.

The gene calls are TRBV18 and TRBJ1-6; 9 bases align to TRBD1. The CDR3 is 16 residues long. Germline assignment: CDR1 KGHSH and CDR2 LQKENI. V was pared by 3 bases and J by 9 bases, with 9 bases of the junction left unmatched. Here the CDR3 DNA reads TGTGCCAGCTCACCCCAGACAGGGGGGTACGGTTCACCCCTCCACTTT. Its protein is CASSPQTGGYGSPLHF.

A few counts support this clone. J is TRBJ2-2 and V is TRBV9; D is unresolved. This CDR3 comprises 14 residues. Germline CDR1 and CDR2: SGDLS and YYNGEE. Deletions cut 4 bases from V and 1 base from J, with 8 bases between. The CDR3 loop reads CASSRLVNTGELFF. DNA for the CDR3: TGTGCCAGCAGCCGGCTAGTGAACACCGGGGAGCTGTTTTTT.

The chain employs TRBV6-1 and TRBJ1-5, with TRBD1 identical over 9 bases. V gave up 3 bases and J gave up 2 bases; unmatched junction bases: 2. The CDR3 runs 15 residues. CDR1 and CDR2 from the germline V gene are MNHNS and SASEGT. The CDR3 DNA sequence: TGTGCCAGCAGTGACAGGACAGGGGGCAATCAGCCCCAGCATTTT. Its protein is CASSDRTGGNQPQHF.

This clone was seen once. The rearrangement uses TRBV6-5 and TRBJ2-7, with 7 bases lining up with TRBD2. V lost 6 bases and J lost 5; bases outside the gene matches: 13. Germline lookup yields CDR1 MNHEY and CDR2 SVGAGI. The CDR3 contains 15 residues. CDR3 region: CASRFLGGGSNEQYF. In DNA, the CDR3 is TGTGCCAGCAGGTTTTTGGGGGGAGGGTCGAACGAGCAGTACTTC.

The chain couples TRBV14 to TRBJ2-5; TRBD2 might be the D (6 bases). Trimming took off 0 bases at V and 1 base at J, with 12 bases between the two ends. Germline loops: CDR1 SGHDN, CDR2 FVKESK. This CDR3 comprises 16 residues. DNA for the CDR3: TGTGCCAGCAGCCAAGATGTGCGGGGCCGCCAAGAGACCCAGTACTTC. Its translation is CASSQDVRGRQETQYF.

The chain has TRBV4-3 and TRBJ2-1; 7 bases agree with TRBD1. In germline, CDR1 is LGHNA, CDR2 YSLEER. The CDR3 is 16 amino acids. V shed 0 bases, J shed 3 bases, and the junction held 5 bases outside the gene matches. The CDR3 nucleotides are TGCGCCAGCAGCCAAGATTGGGACAGCTTCTACAATGAGCAGTTCTTC. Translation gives CASSQDWDSFYNEQFF.

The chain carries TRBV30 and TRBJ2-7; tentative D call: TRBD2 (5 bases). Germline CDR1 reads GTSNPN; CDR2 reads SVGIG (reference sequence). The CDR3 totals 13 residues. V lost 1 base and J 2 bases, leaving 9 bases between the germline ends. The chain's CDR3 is CAWSGFGAYEQYF. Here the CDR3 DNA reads TGTGCCTGGAGTGGGTTCGGGGCCTACGAGCAGTACTTC.

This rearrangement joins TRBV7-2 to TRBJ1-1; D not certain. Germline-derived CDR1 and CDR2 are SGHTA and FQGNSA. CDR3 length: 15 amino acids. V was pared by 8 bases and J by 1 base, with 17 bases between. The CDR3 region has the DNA TGTGCCAGCCGCCCCCCTAGTGGGAGGAACACTGAAGCTTTCTTT. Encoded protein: CASRPPSGRNTEAFF.

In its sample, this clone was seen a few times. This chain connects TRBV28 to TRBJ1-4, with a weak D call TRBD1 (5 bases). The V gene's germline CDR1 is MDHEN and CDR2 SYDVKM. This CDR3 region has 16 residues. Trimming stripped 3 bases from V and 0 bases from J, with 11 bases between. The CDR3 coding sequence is TGTGCCAGCAGTTTCTACCGGGGGGCAACTAATGAAAAACTGTTTTTT. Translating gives CASSFYRGATNEKLFF.

This chain's CDR3 is CASSLAPGGASGNTIYF. In nucleotides, the CDR3 is TGTGCCAGCAGCTTGGCCCCGGGGGGGGCAAGTGGAAACACCATATATTTT. This chain connects TRBV7-2 to TRBJ1-3; TRBD1 is a possible D gene (6 bases). There are 17 residues in the CDR3. CDR1 and CDR2 (germline): SGHTA, FQGNSA. Trimming stripped 3 bases from V and 3 bases from J, with 18 bases between.

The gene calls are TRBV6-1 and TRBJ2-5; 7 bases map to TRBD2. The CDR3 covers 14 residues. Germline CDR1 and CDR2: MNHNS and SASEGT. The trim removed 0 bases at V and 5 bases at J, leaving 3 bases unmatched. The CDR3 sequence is CASSEARGSETQYF. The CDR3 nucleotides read TGTGCCAGCAGTGAAGCGCGGGGGAGCGAGACCCAGTACTTC.

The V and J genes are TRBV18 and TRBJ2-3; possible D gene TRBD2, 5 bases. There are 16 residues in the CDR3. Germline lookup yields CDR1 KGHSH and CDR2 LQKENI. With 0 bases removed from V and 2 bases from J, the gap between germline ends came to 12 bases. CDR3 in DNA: TGTGCCAGCTCACCACCCGGGGTTAAGTACACAGATACGCAGTATTTT. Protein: CASSPPGVKYTDTQYF.

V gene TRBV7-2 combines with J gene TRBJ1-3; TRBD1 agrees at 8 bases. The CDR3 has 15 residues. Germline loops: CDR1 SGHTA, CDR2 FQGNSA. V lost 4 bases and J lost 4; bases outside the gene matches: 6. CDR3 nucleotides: TGTGCCAGCAGCTCATGGACAGGGTTGGGAAACACCATATATTTT. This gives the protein CASSSWTGLGNTIYF.

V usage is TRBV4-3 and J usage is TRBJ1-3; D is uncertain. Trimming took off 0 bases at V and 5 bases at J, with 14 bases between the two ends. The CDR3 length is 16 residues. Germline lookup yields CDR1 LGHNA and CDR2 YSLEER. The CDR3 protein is CASSQDATGVRNTIYF. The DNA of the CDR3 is TGCGCCAGCAGCCAAGATGCGACGGGAGTAAGAAACACCATATATTTT.

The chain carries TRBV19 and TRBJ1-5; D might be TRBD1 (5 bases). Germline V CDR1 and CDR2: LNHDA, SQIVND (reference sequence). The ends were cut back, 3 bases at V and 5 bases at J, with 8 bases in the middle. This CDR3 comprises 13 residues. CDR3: CASSIWGDQPQHF. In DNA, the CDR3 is TGTGCCAGTAGTATTTGGGGGGATCAGCCCCAGCATTTT.

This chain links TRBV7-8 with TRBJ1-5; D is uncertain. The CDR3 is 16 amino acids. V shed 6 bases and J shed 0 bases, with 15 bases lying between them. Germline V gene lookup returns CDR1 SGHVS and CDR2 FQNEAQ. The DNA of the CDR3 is TGTGCCAGCAGTCCAGTGGCGGGGTATAGCAATCAGCCCCAGCATTTT. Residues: CASSPVAGYSNQPQHF. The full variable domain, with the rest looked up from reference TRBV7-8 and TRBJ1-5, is GAGVSQSPRYKVAKRGQDVALRCDPISGHVSLFWYQQALGQGPEFLTYFQNEAQLDKSGLPSDRFFAERPEGSVSTLKIQRTQQEDSAVYLCASSPVAGYSNQPQHFGDGTRLSIL.

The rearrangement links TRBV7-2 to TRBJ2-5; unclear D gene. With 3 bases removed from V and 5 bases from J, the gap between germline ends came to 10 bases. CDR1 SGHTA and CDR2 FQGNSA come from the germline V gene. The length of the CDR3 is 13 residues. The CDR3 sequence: CASSLQPGETQYF. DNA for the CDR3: TGTGCCAGCAGCTTGCAGCCCGGGGAGACCCAGTACTTC.

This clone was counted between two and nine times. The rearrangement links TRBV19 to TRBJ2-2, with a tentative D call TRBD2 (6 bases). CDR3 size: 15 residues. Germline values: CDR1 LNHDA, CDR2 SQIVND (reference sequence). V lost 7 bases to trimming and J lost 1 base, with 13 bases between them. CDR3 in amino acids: CASTMQGLNTGELFF. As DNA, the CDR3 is TGTGCCAGTACCATGCAGGGACTGAACACCGGGGAGCTGTTTTTT. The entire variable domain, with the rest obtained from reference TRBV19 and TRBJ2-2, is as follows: DGGITQSPKYLFRKEGQNVTLSCEQNLNHDAMYWYRQDPGQGLRLIYYSQIVNDFQKGDIAEGYSVSREKKESFPLTVTSAQKNPTAFYLCASTMQGLNTGELFFGEGSRLTVL.

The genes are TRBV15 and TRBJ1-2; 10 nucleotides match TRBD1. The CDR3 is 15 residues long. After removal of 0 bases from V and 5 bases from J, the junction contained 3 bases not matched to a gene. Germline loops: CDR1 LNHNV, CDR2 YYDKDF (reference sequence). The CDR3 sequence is CATSRDPGQGYGYTF. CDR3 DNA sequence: TGTGCCACCAGCAGAGACCCGGGACAGGGGTATGGCTACACCTTC.

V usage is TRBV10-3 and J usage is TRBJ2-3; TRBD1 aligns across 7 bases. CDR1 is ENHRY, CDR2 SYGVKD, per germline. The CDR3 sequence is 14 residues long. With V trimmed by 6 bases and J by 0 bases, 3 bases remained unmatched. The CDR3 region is CAISTGESTDTQYF. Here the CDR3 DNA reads TGTGCCATCAGCACAGGGGAGAGCACAGATACGCAGTATTTT.

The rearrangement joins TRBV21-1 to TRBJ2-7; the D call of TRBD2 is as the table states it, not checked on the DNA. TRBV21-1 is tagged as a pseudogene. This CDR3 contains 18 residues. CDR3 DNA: TGTGCCAGCAGCAAAAGGACTAGCGGGGGGACTAGCTCCTACGAGCAGTACTTC. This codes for CASSKRTSGGTSSYEQYF.

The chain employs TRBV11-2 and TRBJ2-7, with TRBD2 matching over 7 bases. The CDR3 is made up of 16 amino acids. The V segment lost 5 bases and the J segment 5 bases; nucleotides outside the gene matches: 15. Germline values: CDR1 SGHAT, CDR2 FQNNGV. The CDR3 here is CASSPRSGGSTHEQYF. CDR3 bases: TGTGCCAGCAGCCCCCGCTCTGGCGGGAGTACCCACGAGCAGTACTTC.

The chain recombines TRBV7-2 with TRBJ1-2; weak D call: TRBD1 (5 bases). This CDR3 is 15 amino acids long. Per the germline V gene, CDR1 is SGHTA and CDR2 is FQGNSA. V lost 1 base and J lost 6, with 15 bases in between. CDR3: CASSLVFRGENGYTF. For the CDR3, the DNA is TGTGCCAGCAGCTTAGTTTTTAGGGGCGAGAATGGCTACACCTTC.

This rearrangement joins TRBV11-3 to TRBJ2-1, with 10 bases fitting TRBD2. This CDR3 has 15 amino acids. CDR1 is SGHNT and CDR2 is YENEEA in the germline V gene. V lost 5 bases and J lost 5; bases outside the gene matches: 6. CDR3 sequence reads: CASSPSGSVHNEQFF. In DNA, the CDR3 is TGTGCCAGCAGCCCTAGCGGGAGCGTCCACAATGAGCAGTTCTTC.